The 18 T cell receptor beta chains presented below share a single source sample, sequenced in a study of T cell responses to AZD1222 COVID-19 vaccine. TCRdb's table, derived via immunoSEQ multiplex PCR, lists solely in-frame clones and lacks some. The table shows 150,000 or so clones, with approximately 91% occurring only once. The sequences come from peripheral blood, collected 28 days after the second AZD1222 dose. Receptor source: an adult who received the AZD1222 COVID-19 vaccine.

This clone was counted many times. This rearrangement joins TRBV2 to TRBJ2-3; TRBD1 or TRBD2 may be the D gene (6 bases each). Per germline, CDR1 SNHLY and CDR2 FYNNEI. There are 17 residues in the CDR3. V was shortened by 9 bases and J by 0 bases, with 22 bases between the two germline ends. The CDR3 DNA reads as TGTGCCAGGTCGGGCCCAAGGGGGGCCTCTAGCACAGATACGCAGTATTTT. Protein: CARSGPRGASSTDTQYF.

The J gene is TRBJ2-1, the V gene TRBV19; 8 bases are shared with TRBD1. The junction had 3 bases not matched to a gene; V was cut back by 4 bases and J by 7 bases. Germline CDR1 reads LNHDA; CDR2 reads SQIVND (reference sequence). The CDR3 is 13 residues long. Here the CDR3 reads CASSKDRGNEQFF. The CDR3 region has the DNA TGTGCCAGTAGTAAAGACAGGGGTAATGAGCAGTTCTTC. Variable domain in full (rest from reference TRBV19 and TRBJ2-1): DGGITQSPKYLFRKEGQNVTLSCEQNLNHDAMYWYRQDPGQGLRLIYYSQIVNDFQKGDIAEGYSVSREKKESFPLTVTSAQKNPTAFYLCASSKDRGNEQFFGPGTRLTVL.

The CDR3 reads CASSMTPGTGGFSPLHF. The CDR3 DNA follows: TGTGCCAGTAGTATGACCCCCGGGACAGGGGGATTTTCACCCCTCCACTTT. The genes are TRBV19 and TRBJ1-6; 11 bases are a match to TRBD1. Unmatched junction bases numbered 10, after V lost 3 bases and J lost 9 bases. This CDR3 contains 17 residues. Germline V lookup: CDR1 LNHDA, CDR2 SQIVND (reference sequence).

The chain is built from TRBV28 and TRBJ2-7; TRBD1 might be the D (6 bases). V was pared by 1 base and J by 2 bases, with 9 bases between. This CDR3 contains 14 residues. CDR1 is MDHEN and CDR2 is SYDVKM in the germline V gene. CDR3 sequence: CASSLSDRAYEQYF. The DNA of the CDR3 is TGTGCCAGCAGTTTATCGGACAGAGCCTACGAGCAGTACTTC. Looking up the rest from reference TRBV28 and TRBJ2-7 gives the full variable domain: DVKVTQSSRYLVKRTGEKVFLECVQDMDHENMFWYRQDPGLGLRLIYFSYDVKMKEKGDIPEGYSVSREKKERFSLILESASTNQTSMYLCASSLSDRAYEQYFGPGTRLTVT.

DNA for the CDR3: TGTGCCAGCAGGGCAGACCCTAGCACAGATACGCAGTATTTT. It translates to CASRADPSTDTQYF. The chain is built from TRBV2 and TRBJ2-3; D call uncertain. The CDR3 has 14 amino acids. V was clipped by 6 bases and J by 0 bases, with 10 bases between them. Germline values: CDR1 SNHLY, CDR2 FYNNEI.

The chain joins TRBV19 to TRBJ1-5, with 7 bases fitting TRBD1. Germline trimming cut 6 bases from V and 9 bases from J; bases unmatched to any gene: 11. The CDR3 runs to 14 residues. Germline-derived CDR1 and CDR2 are LNHDA and SQIVND (reference sequence). The CDR3 sequence: CASRRGEGGMPQHF. CDR3 sequence (DNA): TGTGCCAGTAGACGCGGGGAAGGGGGCATGCCCCAGCATTTT.

The chain joins TRBV7-9 to TRBJ2-1; D is unresolved. Between the trimmed V and J ends, which lost 4 bases and 7 bases, there was a span of 8 bases. This CDR3 has 12 amino acids. Looked up from germline, CDR1 is SEHNR and CDR2 is FQNEAQ (reference sequence). The CDR3 loop is CASSSRFNEQFF. Written as DNA, the CDR3 is TGTGCCAGCAGCTCCCGTTTTAATGAGCAGTTCTTC.

The chain links TRBV19 to TRBJ1-5; D perhaps matches TRBD1 (5 bases). The V end lost 7 bases, the J end lost 6 bases, and 16 bases lay between the germline ends. The germline gives CDR1 LNHDA, CDR2 SQIVND (reference sequence). CDR3 length: 14 residues. As DNA, the CDR3 is TGTGCCAGTATCGCCTCAACAGGTATTCAGCCCCAGCATTTT. Translating it yields CASIASTGIQPQHF. The full variable domain, rest sourced from reference TRBV19 and TRBJ1-5, is DGGITQSPKYLFRKEGQNVTLSCEQNLNHDAMYWYRQDPGQGLRLIYYSQIVNDFQKGDIAEGYSVSREKKESFPLTVTSAQKNPTAFYLCASIASTGIQPQHFGDGTRLSIL.

This sequence joins TRBV4-3 and TRBJ1-2; perhaps TRBD1 as D (6 bases). Between the trimmed V and J ends, which lost 0 bases and 2 bases, there was a span of 13 bases. The CDR3 totals 16 residues. CDR1 and CDR2 (germline): LGHNA, YSLEER. The CDR3 nucleotides are TGCGCCAGCAGCCAAGAACTTGAGACAGGCAACTATGGCTACACCTTC. This translates into CASSQELETGNYGYTF.

The genes are TRBV10-3 and TRBJ1-2; possibly TRBD1 for D (5 bases). The CDR3 covers 15 residues. V was shortened by 0 bases and J by 0 bases, with 8 bases between the two germline ends. Germline loops: CDR1 ENHRY, CDR2 SYGVKD. CDR3 DNA: TGTGCCATCAGTGAGTCGGGGGGTTCTAACTATGGCTACACCTTC. It encodes CAISESGGSNYGYTF.

The genes are TRBV14 and TRBJ2-1; D is possibly TRBD2 (6 bases). CDR1 and CDR2 from the germline V gene are SGHDN and FVKESK. Trimming pared 0 bases from V and 11 bases from J, leaving 14 bases between. CDR3 length: 14 amino acids. CDR3 protein: CASSQDNLGLKQFF. The CDR3 coding sequence is TGTGCCAGCAGCCAAGATAATTTGGGACTCAAGCAGTTCTTC.

V gene TRBV9 combines with J gene TRBJ1-1, with 8 bases matching TRBD1. J gave up 2 bases and V 4 bases, and 7 bases lay outside the gene matches. The length of the CDR3 is 15 residues. The germline CDR1 and CDR2 sequences are SGDLS and YYNGEE. The CDR3 region is CASSPTGTGNTEAFF. The CDR3 DNA is TGTGCCAGCAGCCCGACCGGGACAGGTAACACTGAAGCTTTCTTT.

The chain recombines TRBV6-5 with TRBJ1-5; D gene uncertain. Germline V gives CDR1 MNHEY, CDR2 SVGAGI. The CDR3 extends over 12 amino acids. Deletions cut 5 bases from V and 6 bases from J, with 8 bases between. The DNA of the CDR3 is TGTGCCAGCAGTCGTCGAAGTCAGCCCCAGCATTTT. It encodes CASSRRSQPQHF.

This clone was picked up one time. The genes are TRBV2 and TRBJ2-7, with 8 positions matching TRBD1. V was pared by 0 bases and J by 4 bases, with 8 bases of the junction left unmatched. The germline V gene encodes CDR1 SNHLY and CDR2 FYNNEI. This CDR3 contains 16 residues. The DNA for the CDR3 is TGTGCCAGCAGTGAAGCGCATGGACAGGGTGGGTACGAGCAGTACTTC. This sequence encodes CASSEAHGQGGYEQYF.

V is TRBV4-3 and J is TRBJ1-3; the D is unclear. The germline V gene has CDR1 LGHNA and CDR2 YSLEER. Trimming took 2 bases from V and 7 from J, leaving 21 bases between them. The CDR3 sequence is 17 residues long. CDR3 in amino acids: CASSQNPPSPDGNTIYF. The CDR3, as DNA: TGCGCCAGCAGCCAAAACCCCCCCTCTCCGGACGGGAACACCATATATTTT.

J is TRBJ1-2 and V is TRBV19; 9 bases map to TRBD1. The CDR3 length is 14 residues. V trimming: 5 bases; J trimming: 5 bases; junction bases outside the gene matches: 6. CDR1 is LNHDA and CDR2 is SQIVND in the germline V gene (reference sequence). CDR3 sequence reads: CASSVQGAGYGYTF. The CDR3 DNA is TGTGCCAGTAGTGTACAGGGGGCGGGATATGGCTACACCTTC.

This clone was detected many times. V usage is TRBV9 and J usage is TRBJ1-1; tentatively, D is TRBD1 (6 bases). Trimming shortened V by 0 bases and J by 12 bases, and 18 bases separated the two germline ends. The CDR3 runs 14 residues. Germline V CDR1 and CDR2: SGDLS, YYNGEE. The CDR3 region is CASSVGGTGFESFF. The CDR3 DNA is TGTGCCAGCAGCGTAGGTGGTACAGGGTTCGAGTCTTTCTTT.

The gene calls are TRBV3-1 (or the pseudogene TRBV3-2) and TRBJ2-3, with TRBD2 matching 10 bases. Germline trimming cut 1 base from V and 15 bases from J; bases unmatched to any gene: 7. There are 13 residues in the CDR3. In germline, CDR1 is LGHDT, CDR2 YNNKEL (reference sequence). CDR3 bases: TGTGCCAGCAGCCAAGGGACCGGGACTAGCGTTTATTTT. Translation gives CASSQGTGTSVYF.